This T cell receptor beta chain is drawn from a study of chemoradiotherapy in HPV16-positive cancers. The method was immunoSEQ multiplex PCR; TCRdb's version includes in-frame clones alone and lacks a portion of them. The sample lists under 30,000 clones, roughly 94% occurring once. Per the germline V gene, CDR1 is SEHNR and CDR2 is FQNEAQ (reference sequence). The V end was cut by 4 bases, the J end by 9 bases, with 12 bases between. This CDR3 comprises 13 residues. The sample was gathered from a patient who underwent chemoradiotherapy. This chain links TRBV7-9 with TRBJ2-2; TRBD1 is a possible D gene (6 bases). This receptor was taken from a human donor with HPV-associated anogenital cancer. The CDR3 reads CASSSPGARELFF. Written as DNA, the CDR3 is TGTGCCAGCAGCTCCCCAGGGGCGAGGGAGCTGTTTTTT.